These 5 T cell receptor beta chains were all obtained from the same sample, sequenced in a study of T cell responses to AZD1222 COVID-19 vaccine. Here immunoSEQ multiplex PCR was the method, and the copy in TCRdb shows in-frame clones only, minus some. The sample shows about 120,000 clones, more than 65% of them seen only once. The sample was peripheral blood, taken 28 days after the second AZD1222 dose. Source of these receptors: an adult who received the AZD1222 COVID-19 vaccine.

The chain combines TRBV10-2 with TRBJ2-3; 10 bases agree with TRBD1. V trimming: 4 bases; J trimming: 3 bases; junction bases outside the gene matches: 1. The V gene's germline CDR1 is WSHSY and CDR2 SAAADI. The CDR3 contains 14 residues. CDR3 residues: CASSGQGATDTQYF. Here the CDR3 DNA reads TGCGCCAGCAGTGGACAGGGGGCAACAGATACGCAGTATTTT.

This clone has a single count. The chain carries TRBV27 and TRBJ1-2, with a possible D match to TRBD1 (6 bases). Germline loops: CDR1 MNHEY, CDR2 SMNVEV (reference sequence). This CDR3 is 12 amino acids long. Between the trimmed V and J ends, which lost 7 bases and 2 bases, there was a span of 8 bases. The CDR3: CASIGGNYGYTF. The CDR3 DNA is TGTGCCAGCATCGGGGGCAACTATGGCTACACCTTC.

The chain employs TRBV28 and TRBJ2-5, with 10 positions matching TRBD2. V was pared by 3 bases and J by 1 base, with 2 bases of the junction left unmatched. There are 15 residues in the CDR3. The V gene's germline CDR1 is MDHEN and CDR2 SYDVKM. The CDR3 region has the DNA TGTGCCAGCAGTTTCCCTAGCGGGGGCCAAGAGACCCAGTACTTC. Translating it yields CASSFPSGGQETQYF. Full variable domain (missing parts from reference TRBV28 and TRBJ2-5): DVKVTQSSRYLVKRTGEKVFLECVQDMDHENMFWYRQDPGLGLRLIYFSYDVKMKEKGDIPEGYSVSREKKERFSLILESASTNQTSMYLCASSFPSGGQETQYFGPGTRLLVL.

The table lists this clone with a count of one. CDR3 coding DNA: TGTGCCAGCTCACAGTCCAGGGATGAGCAGTTCTTC. Amino acid sequence: CASSQSRDEQFF. The chain employs TRBV18 and TRBJ2-1; D is possibly TRBD1 (5 bases). The V gene lost 4 bases and the J gene lost 8 bases, with 9 bases spanning the gap. The germline V gene has CDR1 KGHSH and CDR2 LQKENI. The CDR3 extends over 12 amino acids.

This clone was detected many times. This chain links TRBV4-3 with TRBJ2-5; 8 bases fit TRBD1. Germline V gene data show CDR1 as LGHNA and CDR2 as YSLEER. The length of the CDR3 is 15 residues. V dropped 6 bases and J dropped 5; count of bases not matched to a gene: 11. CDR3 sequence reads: CASSRTQDRVETQYF. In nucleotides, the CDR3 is TGCGCCAGCAGTCGGACCCAGGACAGGGTTGAGACCCAGTACTTC.